These 24 T cell receptor beta chains came from one sample sequenced in a study of Ad26.COV2.S vaccination and SARS-CoV-2 variants. Specified treatment: over 15 received Ad26.COV2.S at low or high dose, single or two shots; about 5 received placebo; per-sample allocation not given. Day 63 after the first injection of vaccine or placebo was the sampling time. TCRdb keeps only in-frame clones here, not all; method: immunoSEQ multiplex PCR. Of fewer than 400,000 clones in the sample, 85% were seen once. Sample: peripheral blood, taken in a trial of Ad26.COV2.S vaccine versus placebo. The source is a person between 18 and 59 years old who received the Ad26.COV2.S COVID-19 vaccine or a placebo.

The CDR3 protein is CASSLKRTASLTDTQYF. The DNA for the CDR3 is TGTGCCAGCAGCTTAAAGCGTACGGCCTCCTTGACAGATACGCAGTATTTT. J is TRBJ2-3 and V is TRBV7-8, with D unclear. Germline-derived CDR1 and CDR2 are SGHVS and FQNEAQ. The CDR3 sequence is 17 residues long. Trimming stripped 2 bases from V and 3 bases from J, with 18 bases between.

The chain combines TRBV11-3 with TRBJ1-3; TRBD1 aligns across 8 bases. The CDR3 totals 14 residues. Germline CDR1 is SGHNT and CDR2 is YENEEA. V shed 1 base and J 8 bases; nucleotides not matched to a gene: 4. This CDR3 is CASSLGTGFDTIYF. DNA of the CDR3: TGTGCCAGCAGCTTAGGGACAGGGTTCGACACCATATATTTT. Full variable domain (rest looked up from reference TRBV11-3 and TRBJ1-3): EAGVVQSPRYKIIEKKQPVAFWCNPISGHNTLYWYLQNLGQGPELLIRYENEEAVDDSQLPKDRFSAERLKGVDSTLKIQPAELGDSAVYLCASSLGTGFDTIYFGEGSWLTVV.

The V and J genes are TRBV7-9 and TRBJ1-2; D is unresolved. V lost 6 bases and J 6 bases, leaving 20 bases between the germline ends. Per the germline V gene, CDR1 is SEHNR and CDR2 is FQNEAQ (reference sequence). There are 15 residues in the CDR3. The CDR3 region has the DNA TGTGCCAGCAGTTCGCACCTGGACTTGCGGGATGGCTACACCTTC. Encoded protein: CASSSHLDLRDGYTF.

The V and J genes are TRBV11-3 and TRBJ2-7; 9 bases are a match to TRBD1. Germline V gene data show CDR1 as SGHNT and CDR2 as YENEEA. The V and J ends lost 6 bases and 5 bases, in that order; junction bases with no gene match: 8. The CDR3 sequence is 14 residues long. The chain's CDR3 is CASRPGQGVDEQYF. For the CDR3, the DNA is TGTGCCAGCAGACCGGGACAGGGCGTGGACGAGCAGTACTTC.

The chain combines TRBV15 with TRBJ2-6; D call uncertain. The CDR3 is 19 amino acids. Germline assignment: CDR1 LNHNV and CDR2 YYDKDF (reference sequence). Trimming stripped 0 bases from V and 0 bases from J, with 15 bases between. The CDR3 DNA is TGTGCCACCAGCAGAGATCTTCGGGTATACTCCTCTGGGGCCAACGTCCTGACTTTC. Translated, it gives CATSRDLRVYSSGANVLTF.

This chain joins TRBV4-2 and TRBJ2-7, with D unclear. Germline V gives CDR1 LGHNA, CDR2 YNFKEQ. The CDR3 covers 13 residues. Deletions cut 1 base from V and 4 bases from J, with 8 bases between. The CDR3, as DNA: TGTGCCAGCAGCCAAGGTATGGGGTACGAGCAGTACTTC. Protein product: CASSQGMGYEQYF.

The V and J genes are TRBV5-6 and TRBJ2-2, with 8 bases lining up with TRBD1. The ends lost 1 base at V and 3 bases at J; junction bases unmatched: 8. This CDR3 is built from 17 residues. The germline V gene has CDR1 SGHDT and CDR2 YYEEEE. The CDR3 loop reads CASSLWGQGADTGELFF. CDR3 nucleotides: TGTGCCAGCAGCTTGTGGGGGCAGGGGGCGGACACCGGGGAGCTGTTTTTT.

This sequence joins TRBV28 and TRBJ2-3, with TRBD2 matching over 8 bases. The CDR3 contains 15 residues. CDR1 is MDHEN, CDR2 SYDVKM, per germline. The junction had 9 bases not matched to a gene; V was cut back by 4 bases and J by 6 bases. CDR3 bases: TGTGCCAGCAGTTCGGGGGGGCAGGGGTCCGATACGCAGTATTTT. Protein product: CASSSGGQGSDTQYF. The whole variable domain, filled in from reference TRBV28 and TRBJ2-3, reads DVKVTQSSRYLVKRTGEKVFLECVQDMDHENMFWYRQDPGLGLRLIYFSYDVKMKEKGDIPEGYSVSREKKERFSLILESASTNQTSMYLCASSSGGQGSDTQYFGPGTRLTVL.

The chain has TRBV4-1 and TRBJ2-1; D gene uncertain. This CDR3 comprises 15 residues. The germline V gene encodes CDR1 MGHRA and CDR2 YSYEKL. V lost 1 base and J lost 6, with 13 bases in between. In DNA, the CDR3 is TGCGCCAGCAGCCAAGTTAAGAAAAATGGCAATGAGCAGTTCTTC. Translating it yields CASSQVKKNGNEQFF.

This chain links TRBV5-5 with TRBJ1-4; 8 nucleotides align to TRBD1. Germline V gives CDR1 SGHKS, CDR2 YYEKEE (reference sequence). V trimming: 4 bases; J trimming: 4 bases; junction bases outside the gene matches: 9. CDR3 length: 16 residues. This chain's CDR3 is CASSKEGTGLNEKLFF. The DNA for the CDR3 is TGTGCCAGCAGCAAAGAAGGGACAGGCCTTAATGAAAAACTGTTTTTT.

This chain joins TRBV9 and TRBJ1-3; D not certain. From germline, CDR1 is SGDLS and CDR2 YYNGEE. The CDR3 spans 16 residues. V was shortened by 0 bases and J by 0 bases, with 10 bases between the two germline ends. The CDR3 DNA reads as TGTGCCAGCAGCGTAGCTTCCACCCTCTCTGGAAACACCATATATTTT. Translation: CASSVASTLSGNTIYF.

CDR3 in DNA: TGTGCCAGCAGCTTGGGACAGTTCTCCTATAATTCACCCCTCCACTTT. This sequence encodes CASSLGQFSYNSPLHF. The V call is TRBV5-8, the J call TRBJ1-6, with D perhaps matching TRBD1 (5 bases). V lost 0 bases and J lost 0, with 7 bases in between. Germline V gene data show CDR1 as SGHTS and CDR2 as YDEGEE. The length of the CDR3 is 16 residues.

V and J are TRBV19 and TRBJ1-1, with unresolved D. Trimming pared 3 bases from V and 0 bases from J, leaving 11 bases between. The CDR3 sequence is 15 residues long. Germline CDR1 LNHDA, CDR2 SQIVND (reference sequence). The CDR3 here is CASSILAPLNTEAFF. CDR3 coding DNA: TGTGCCAGTAGTATTCTCGCCCCCTTGAACACTGAAGCTTTCTTT.

The CDR3 here is CASSLLSGQGAKEQYF. DNA of the CDR3: TGTGCCAGCAGCTTATTGAGCGGACAGGGAGCGAAAGAGCAGTACTTC. The chain links TRBV7-8 to TRBJ2-7; 8 nucleotides agree with TRBD1. The germline CDR1 and CDR2 sequences are SGHVS and FQNEAQ. The J segment lost 7 bases and the V segment lost 2 bases, leaving 13 bases of the junction unmatched. This CDR3 is 16 amino acids long. Using reference TRBV7-8 and TRBJ2-7 for the parts outside the CDR3, the full variable domain is GAGVSQSPRYKVAKRGQDVALRCDPISGHVSLFWYQQALGQGPEFLTYFQNEAQLDKSGLPSDRFFAERPEGSVSTLKIQRTQQEDSAVYLCASSLLSGQGAKEQYFGPGTRLTVT.

The rearrangement links TRBV7-8 to TRBJ2-2, with 9 bases that match TRBD2. Germline V gene data show CDR1 as SGHVS and CDR2 as FQNEAQ. V was clipped by 5 bases and J by 5 bases; unmatched bases: 12. The CDR3 consists of 17 residues. The CDR3, as DNA: TGTGCCAGCAGCACACCGGGACTAGCCTTGGGTACCGGGGAGCTGTTTTTT. This translates into CASSTPGLALGTGELFF.

The chain is built from TRBV2 and TRBJ1-3; TRBD1 might be the D (5 bases). This CDR3 region has 15 residues. Trimming removed 3 bases at V and 0 bases at J, with 9 bases between. Per the germline V gene, CDR1 is SNHLY and CDR2 is FYNNEI. The CDR3 coding sequence is TGTGCCAGCAGTGAGTGGGGGATCTCTGGAAACACCATATATTTT. It codes for CASSEWGISGNTIYF.

This chain connects TRBV28 to TRBJ2-2; D gene unclear. The CDR3 extends over 13 amino acids. Germline V gene sequence: CDR1 MDHEN, CDR2 SYDVKM. V lost 2 bases and J 0 bases, leaving 1 base between the germline ends. The CDR3 DNA sequence: TGTGCCAGCAGTTTACCGAACACCGGGGAGCTGTTTTTT. The encoded protein is CASSLPNTGELFF.

This clone was picked up a small number of times. The gene calls are TRBV5-5 and TRBJ2-5; 7 nucleotides match TRBD2. Germline V gene sequence: CDR1 SGHKS, CDR2 YYEKEE (reference sequence). There are 16 residues in the CDR3. V shed 2 bases, J shed 3 bases, and the junction held 10 bases outside the gene matches. The CDR3 is CASSFGIRGGEETQYF. The CDR3 DNA reads TGTGCCAGCAGCTTTGGAATTAGGGGAGGGGAAGAGACCCAGTACTTC.

This clone was observed a handful of times. The chain carries TRBV19 and TRBJ2-1, with TRBD2 as a possible D gene (6 bases). V lost 3 bases and J 7 bases, leaving 13 bases between the germline ends. The CDR3 consists of 14 residues. Germline V gene lookup returns CDR1 LNHDA and CDR2 SQIVND (reference sequence). CDR3 residues: CASSISGLSNEQFF. The CDR3 nucleotides read TGTGCCAGTAGTATTAGCGGCCTGAGTAATGAGCAGTTCTTC.

The chain couples TRBV9 to TRBJ2-5, with TRBD2 matching 9 bases. The V gene's germline CDR1 is SGDLS and CDR2 YYNGEE. CDR3 length equals 15 residues. J was trimmed by 5 bases and V by 0 bases; bases with no gene match: 5. CDR3 amino acids: CASSVVAGVSETQYF. As DNA, the CDR3 is TGTGCCAGCAGCGTAGTAGCGGGGGTCTCGGAGACCCAGTACTTC.

This sequence joins TRBV15 and TRBJ1-6; 8 bases are shared with TRBD1. J was trimmed by 3 bases and V by 3 bases; bases with no gene match: 1. CDR3 length: 15 amino acids. Per the germline V gene, CDR1 is LNHNV and CDR2 is YYDKDF (reference sequence). The CDR3 region is CATSSDRGYNSPLHF. As DNA, the CDR3 is TGTGCCACCAGCAGTGACAGGGGCTATAATTCACCCCTCCACTTT.

The V gene is TRBV5-1, the J gene TRBJ1-1, with TRBD1 identical over 7 bases. The CDR3 has 16 residues. V trimming: 1 base; J trimming: 1 base; junction bases outside the gene matches: 7. Germline-derived CDR1 and CDR2 are SGHRS and YFSETQ. DNA for the CDR3: TGCGCCAGCAGCTTGAATTCCGGGACAGCGAACACTGAAGCTTTCTTT. Protein sequence: CASSLNSGTANTEAFF.

The rearrangement joins TRBV18 to TRBJ1-6, with D possibly TRBD1 on 5 matching bases. Trimming left V 3 bases short and J 8 bases short, with 11 bases between. The V gene's germline CDR1 is KGHSH and CDR2 LQKENI. The CDR3 covers 14 residues. Written as DNA, the CDR3 is TGTGCCAGCTCACCCTATCCACAGGATTCACCCCTCCACTTT. This sequence encodes CASSPYPQDSPLHF.

The chain recombines TRBV11-2 with TRBJ1-6; D unclear. The V gene lost 3 bases and the J gene lost 4 bases, with 7 bases spanning the gap. The CDR3 totals 14 residues. CDR1 and CDR2 (germline): SGHAT, FQNNGV. CDR3 sequence: CASSFGVYNSPLHF. The CDR3 coding sequence is TGTGCCAGCAGCTTCGGAGTTTATAATTCACCCCTCCACTTT.